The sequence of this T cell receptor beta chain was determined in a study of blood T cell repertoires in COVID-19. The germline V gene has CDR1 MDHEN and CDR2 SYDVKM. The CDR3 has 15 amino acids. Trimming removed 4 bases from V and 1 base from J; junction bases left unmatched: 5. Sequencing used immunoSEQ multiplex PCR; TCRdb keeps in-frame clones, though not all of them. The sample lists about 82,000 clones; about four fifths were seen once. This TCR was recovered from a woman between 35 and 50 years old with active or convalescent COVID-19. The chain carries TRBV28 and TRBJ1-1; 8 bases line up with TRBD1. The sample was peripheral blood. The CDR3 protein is CASSSPTGANTEAFF. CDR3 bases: TGTGCCAGCAGTTCCCCGACAGGGGCGAACACTGAAGCTTTCTTT.